This T cell receptor (beta chain) came from a study of blood T cell repertoires in COVID-19. Authors' data handling: Reference gene primer amplification gave nucleated cell count estimates. Clones were sequenced by immunoSEQ multiplex PCR, and TCRdb holds only the in-frame ones, with some missing. The V and J calls and the clone size are those of that table, but D and trimming were determined from the DNA. This table holds about 140,000 clones, roughly four fifths found once. Trimming removed 0 bases from V and 0 bases from J, with 14 bases in between. CDR3 size: 16 residues. Germline V gene lookup returns CDR1 GTSNPN and CDR2 SVGIG (reference sequence).

Sequenced sample: peripheral blood. This clonotype originated in a woman between 50 and 59 years old with active or convalescent COVID-19. The chain uses TRBV30 and TRBJ1-1, with D unresolved. In DNA, the CDR3 is TGTGCCTGGAGTGTACCTGGCAGGCTCATGAACACTGAAGCTTTCTTT. This encodes CAWSVPGRLMNTEAFF.